This T cell receptor (beta chain) originates from a study of OX40 agonist ivuxolimab in advanced cancers. On the study more broadly: Ivuxolimab, an antibody acting as an agonist of OX40 (CD134), was used to treat patients. Three individuals attained partial responses, comprising one hepatocellular carcinoma case and two cutaneous melanoma cases. Study conclusions and caveats: Relative to CD4+ cells, CD8+ T cells on average had more expanded clones.

The CDR3 consists of 15 residues. The table came from immunoSEQ multiplex PCR; TCRdb's copy has only in-frame clones and leaves some out. The sample shows 100,000 or so clones, around 90% of them seen only once. As to this clone: The antigen is unknown.

The rearrangement links TRBV1 to TRBJ1-2. TRBV1 is listed as a pseudogene. The sequence was obtained from an adult with an advanced solid tumor such as melanoma, head and neck, liver or kidney cancer. Sample: CD4+ or CD8+ T cells sorted from blood, taken in a trial of the OX40 agonist ivuxolimab. CDR3 coding DNA: TGCACCAGCATAGGGGGGGGGCAGTTTTTCGGTGGCTACACCTTC. Encoded protein: CTSIGGGQFFGGYTF.